This TCR beta chain is from a study of blood T cell repertoires in COVID-19. Study context: PBMCs, B-cell-depleted T cells, or T cells provided the cDNA or gDNA that made up the material.

Seattle patients were enrolled during active infection and followed longitudinally. Profiling relied on immunoSEQ multiplex PCR, and the TCRdb table lists in-frame clones only, not all of them. The table records 150,000 or so clones, approximately 85% of them present only once. Sequencing input: peripheral blood. The sequence was obtained from a woman in her sixties or seventies with COVID-19, enrolled during active disease.

The CDR3 coding sequence is TGTGCCAGTAGTGTGGGACAGGGGATTAGTAGCGGCAATCAGCCCCAGCATTTT. The encoded protein is CASSVGQGISSGNQPQHF. The chain is built from TRBV19 and TRBJ1-5; 10 bases match TRBD1. This CDR3 comprises 18 residues. The V and J ends lost 5 bases and 2 bases, in that order; junction bases with no gene match: 12. The germline V gene has CDR1 LNHDA and CDR2 SQIVND (reference sequence).